Shown below are 2 T cell receptor beta chains from a single sample sequenced in a study of blood T cells in healthy people across ages. Then a second PCR, running roughly 7 to 11 cycles, was carried out with a sample-barcoded 5' primer and a J-beta primer mix. MiXCR, run by TCRdb on the 5' RACE reads, gives a single entry per CDR3 protein. The repertoire holds roughly 800,000 distinct CDR3 sequences, 58% seen once, with 22% in the top ten. The sequenced material came from blood. All receptors come from a man under 40 in good health.

This clonotype appeared a few times. This chain links TRBV7-2 with TRBJ2-3; D tentatively reads TRBD1 or TRBD2 (5 bases each). Trimming took off 6 bases at V and 9 bases at J, with 16 bases between the two ends. Germline V gives CDR1 SGHTA, CDR2 FQGNSA. This CDR3 is 13 amino acids long. For the CDR3, the DNA is TGTGCCAGCAGTTGGGACCAACGAGGGACGCAGTATTTT. This sequence encodes CASSWDQRGTQYF. Together with reference TRBV7-2 and TRBJ2-3, the CDR3 gives the full variable domain: GAGVSQSPSNKVTEKGKDVELRCDPISGHTALYWYRQSLGQGLEFLIYFQGNSAPDKSGLPSDRFSAERTGGSVSTLTIQRTQQEDSAVYLCASSWDQRGTQYFGPGTRLTVL.

In this sample, this clonotype turned up a few times. This chain connects TRBV29-1 to TRBJ2-7; D might be TRBD1 (5 bases). V dropped 4 bases and J dropped 0 bases, with 19 bases sitting between them. The CDR3 runs to 16 residues. In germline, CDR1 is SQVTM, CDR2 ANQGSEA. CDR3: CSVGTRRGALSYEQYF. CDR3 in DNA: TGCAGCGTTGGGACCCGTCGTGGGGCACTCTCCTACGAGCAGTACTTC.